This TCR beta chain was sequenced in a study of long-term antiretroviral therapy in people with HIV. The study, taken as a whole, reports: When set beside controls, HIV repertoires had CDR3 length ranges that were narrower. Someone took the blood between the mid-2000s and the late 2010s, maybe while older ART regimens were in use.

immunoSEQ v3.0 was run at survey level. The sequencing target was roughly 40,000-55,000 T-cell genomes per sample. Method: immunoSEQ multiplex PCR; TCRdb's copy keeps in-frame clones and lacks some. The table has some 25,000 clones, around nine tenths seen once; the top ten hold more than 4.5%. About this clone itself: As yet, its antigen is unknown.

V dropped 1 base and J dropped 2; count of bases not matched to a gene: 5. Per the germline V gene, CDR1 is LNHDA and CDR2 is SQIVND (reference sequence). The CDR3 runs 16 residues. This clonotype was obtained from a man aged 25-40 years with HIV. The J gene is TRBJ2-5, the V gene TRBV19, with TRBD2 matching over 9 bases. The sequencing used unsorted PBMCs, collected about 4.3 years after starting antiretroviral therapy. CDR3 DNA: TGTGCCAGTAGTATAGGTCTAGCGGGGCCTCAAGAGACCCAGTACTTC. Translation: CASSIGLAGPQETQYF.